A single sample is the source of the 25 T cell receptor beta chains below, sequenced in a study of cytotoxic CD8 clonotypes in ibrutinib-treated CLL. Assay used: immunoSEQ multiplex PCR; TCRdb lists only in-frame clones, some missing. The data contain under 150,000 clones, about 91% of them singletons. The specimen was PBMCs, collected after 12 months of ibrutinib treatment. The receptors were sampled from a human donor with chronic lymphocytic leukemia.

The chain employs TRBV11-3 and TRBJ2-5; 11 nucleotides align to TRBD2. The germline V gene encodes CDR1 SGHNT and CDR2 YENEEA. Trimming removed 5 bases from V and 0 bases from J; junction bases left unmatched: 17. The CDR3 covers 20 residues. This CDR3 reads CASSPGLAGFNRGDQETQYF. In DNA, the CDR3 is TGTGCCAGCAGCCCTGGACTAGCGGGTTTCAACCGGGGGGACCAAGAGACCCAGTACTTC.

This clone was recorded a few times. V is TRBV6-5 and J is TRBJ1-5; a weak D match, TRBD1 (5 bases). The germline V gene encodes CDR1 MNHEY and CDR2 SVGAGI. Trimming shortened V by 8 bases and J by 3 bases, and 8 bases separated the two germline ends. The CDR3 totals 12 residues. The CDR3 DNA sequence: TGTGCCAGCGGGGGGTCCAATCAGCCCCAGCATTTT. Translated: CASGGSNQPQHF.

This chain connects TRBV28 to TRBJ2-7, with D unresolved. CDR3 length equals 12 residues. Germline loops: CDR1 MDHEN, CDR2 SYDVKM. V gave up 1 base and J gave up 6 bases, with 7 bases separating them. The CDR3 sequence: CASSLYEREQYF. The CDR3 DNA reads TGTGCCAGCAGTTTATATGAGCGCGAGCAGTACTTC. Using reference TRBV28 and TRBJ2-7 for the parts outside the CDR3, the full variable domain is DVKVTQSSRYLVKRTGEKVFLECVQDMDHENMFWYRQDPGLGLRLIYFSYDVKMKEKGDIPEGYSVSREKKERFSLILESASTNQTSMYLCASSLYEREQYFGPGTRLTVT.

The chain uses TRBV27 and TRBJ2-1; 7 bases are shared with TRBD2. The CDR3 has 16 residues. With 2 bases clipped from V and 3 bases from J, the junction kept 7 bases outside the gene matches. From germline, CDR1 is MNHEY and CDR2 SMNVEV (reference sequence). CDR3 sequence reads: CASSLVGRADYNEQFF. CDR3 coding DNA: TGTGCCAGCAGTTTAGTTGGGAGGGCCGACTACAATGAGCAGTTCTTC.

The rearrangement uses TRBV5-1 and TRBJ1-5; 9 bases match TRBD1. The V gene end was trimmed by 0 bases and the J gene end by 5 bases; junction bases not matched to a gene: 3. The CDR3 extends over 15 amino acids. Looked up from germline, CDR1 is SGHRS and CDR2 is YFSETQ. The CDR3 reads CASSLGTGEYQPQHF. DNA of the CDR3: TGCGCCAGCAGCTTGGGGACAGGGGAGTATCAGCCCCAGCATTTT.

The chain is built from TRBV14 and TRBJ2-7; D call uncertain. V gave up 2 bases and J gave up 3 bases, with 8 bases separating them. CDR3 size: 13 residues. CDR1 SGHDN and CDR2 FVKESK come from the germline V gene. CDR3 sequence: CASSQKGLYEQYF. CDR3 DNA sequence: TGTGCCAGCAGCCAAAAGGGCCTCTACGAGCAGTACTTC.

This chain joins TRBV4-2 and TRBJ2-1; 9 bases are shared with TRBD2. Looked up from germline, CDR1 is LGHNA and CDR2 is YNFKEQ. The CDR3 has 20 amino acids. The V gene end was trimmed by 2 bases and the J gene end by 2 bases; junction bases not matched to a gene: 16. The CDR3: CASSQPGPSGKIPTYNEQFF. The CDR3 DNA follows: TGTGCCAGCAGCCAACCTGGTCCTAGCGGGAAAATACCTACCTACAATGAGCAGTTCTTC.

This chain uses TRBV7-9 with TRBJ1-2; D not resolved. The CDR3 is 16 amino acids. Deletions cut 7 bases from V and 2 bases from J, with 20 bases between. The V gene's germline CDR1 is SEHNR and CDR2 FQNEAQ (reference sequence). The CDR3 here is CASTPIINPGNYGYTF. In DNA, the CDR3 is TGTGCCAGCACACCCATAATAAACCCGGGCAACTATGGCTACACCTTC.

The CDR3 DNA reads TGTGCCAGCAGCCAAAGGGACAGAGCCTACGAGCAGTACTTC. Translating gives CASSQRDRAYEQYF. V and J are TRBV2 and TRBJ2-7, with 7 bases identical to TRBD1. The CDR3 is 14 amino acids. Trimming took 6 bases from V and 2 from J; bases not matched to a gene: 7. Germline lookup yields CDR1 SNHLY and CDR2 FYNNEI.

The chain couples TRBV27 to TRBJ2-2; a possible D gene is TRBD1 (6 bases). The CDR3 runs 14 residues. CDR1 MNHEY and CDR2 SMNVEV come from the germline V gene (reference sequence). V lost 4 bases and J lost 5, with 11 bases in between. This CDR3 is CASSYGTGTGELFF. The CDR3 DNA follows: TGTGCCAGCAGTTACGGCACAGGGACCGGGGAGCTGTTTTTT.

The gene calls are TRBV29-1 and TRBJ2-2; TRBD1 aligns across 9 bases. Germline CDR1 is SQVTM and CDR2 is ANQGSEA. This CDR3 region has 14 residues. V lost 4 bases to trimming and J lost 6 bases; unmatched junction nucleotides: 6. CDR3 loop: CSVGRTGVSGELFF. DNA of the CDR3: TGCAGCGTTGGCCGGACAGGGGTTTCCGGGGAGCTGTTTTTT.

The chain carries TRBV6-5 and TRBJ2-7; D gene uncertain. The germline gives CDR1 MNHEY, CDR2 SVGAGI. V was trimmed by 0 bases and J by 2 bases, leaving 8 bases between them. CDR3 length: 14 amino acids. CDR3 sequence: CASSYSQKPYEQYF. CDR3 DNA: TGTGCCAGCAGTTACTCACAGAAACCCTACGAGCAGTACTTC.

The CDR3 coding sequence is TGCGCCAGCAGCCCCTGGGCAGGGGGAGGACAGCCCCAGCATTTT. This sequence encodes CASSPWAGGGQPQHF. The V and J genes are TRBV5-1 and TRBJ1-5; the match to TRBD1 covers 7 bases. There are 15 residues in the CDR3. Germline V gene sequence: CDR1 SGHRS, CDR2 YFSETQ. Trimming removed 4 bases from V and 7 bases from J; junction bases left unmatched: 11.

The gene calls are TRBV27 and TRBJ2-7, with 7 bases that match TRBD1. This CDR3 is built from 15 residues. CDR1 and CDR2 from the germline V gene are MNHEY and SMNVEV (reference sequence). J lost 3 bases, V lost 0 bases, and 5 bases had no gene match. This chain's CDR3 is CASSLSAAGGYEQYF. CDR3 DNA sequence: TGTGCCAGCAGTTTATCGGCTGCAGGGGGCTACGAGCAGTACTTC.

The V and J genes are TRBV6-5 and TRBJ1-4; TRBD1 matches at 7 bases. The CDR3 loop spans 15 amino acids. The germline CDR1 and CDR2 sequences are MNHEY and SVGAGI. Germline trimming cut 2 bases from V and 8 bases from J; bases unmatched to any gene: 8. CDR3 in DNA: TGTGCCAGCAGTTACAGGCCAGGGGGAAAGGAAAAACTGTTTTTT. Amino acids: CASSYRPGGKEKLFF.

The rearrangement links TRBV12-5 to TRBJ2-2, with D unresolved. The CDR3 loop spans 13 amino acids. The V and J ends lost 9 bases and 3 bases respectively, with 11 bases between them. Germline lookup yields CDR1 LGHNT and CDR2 FRNRAP. For the CDR3, the DNA is TGTGCTAGCGAGAGTCAGGACACCGGGGAGCTGTTTTTT. Protein: CASESQDTGELFF.

CDR3 in DNA: TGTGCCAGCAGTGGACAGGGCACCCACCAAGAGACCCAGTACTTC. It specifies CASSGQGTHQETQYF. The chain links TRBV2 to TRBJ2-5; 7 bases map to TRBD1. The germline CDR1 and CDR2 sequences are SNHLY and FYNNEI. V trimming: 4 bases; J trimming: 0 bases; junction bases outside the gene matches: 5. The CDR3 extends over 15 amino acids.

This chain uses TRBV7-2 with TRBJ2-7; TRBD1 matches at 7 bases. The CDR3 sequence is 15 residues long. Germline-derived CDR1 and CDR2 are SGHTA and FQGNSA. The V gene end was trimmed by 3 bases and the J gene end by 3 bases; junction bases not matched to a gene: 8. CDR3 amino acids: CASSFGTEYYYEQYF. CDR3 DNA sequence: TGTGCCAGCAGCTTCGGGACAGAATACTACTACGAGCAGTACTTC.

The chain employs TRBV7-9 and TRBJ2-5, with D maybe TRBD1 (6 bases). The CDR3 is 13 amino acids. Trimming took 3 bases from V and 4 from J, leaving 9 bases between them. Germline lookup yields CDR1 SEHNR and CDR2 FQNEAQ (reference sequence). The CDR3 DNA reads TGTGCCAGCAGCTTCGGACAGAGAGAGACCCAGTACTTC. Translating gives CASSFGQRETQYF. Full variable domain (missing parts from reference TRBV7-9 and TRBJ2-5): DTGVSQNPRHKITKRGQNVTFRCDPISEHNRLYWYRQTLGQGPEFLTYFQNEAQLEKSRLLSDRFSAERPKGSFSTLEIQRTEQGDSAMYLCASSFGQRETQYFGPGTRLLVL.

This clone has just one count. The chain combines TRBV14 with TRBJ2-5; unclear D gene. Trimming left V 1 base short and J 6 bases short, with 9 bases between. The length of the CDR3 is 13 residues. The V gene's germline CDR1 is SGHDN and CDR2 FVKESK. Here the CDR3 reads CASSQGVMQTQYF. CDR3 coding DNA: TGTGCCAGCAGCCAAGGAGTGATGCAGACCCAGTACTTC.

Turning to this clone: This same CDR3 is encoded by further DNA sequences in the sample. V usage is TRBV7-2 and J usage is TRBJ2-7; TRBD2 agrees at 11 bases. J was trimmed by 3 bases and V by 1 base; bases with no gene match: 2. The CDR3 runs 15 residues. Per the germline V gene, CDR1 is SGHTA and CDR2 is FQGNSA. CDR3 sequence (DNA): TGTGCCAGCAGCTTAGTGACTAGCGGGAACTACGAGCAGTACTTC. It encodes CASSLVTSGNYEQYF.

A single count supports this clone. The V call is TRBV19, the J call TRBJ1-5; D is uncertain. The CDR3 is made up of 17 amino acids. Trimming stripped 0 bases from V and 2 bases from J, with 14 bases between. Germline V gene lookup returns CDR1 LNHDA and CDR2 SQIVND (reference sequence). CDR3 region: CASSIDQRPGGNQPQHF. The CDR3 DNA is TGTGCCAGTAGTATAGATCAACGACCTGGGGGCAATCAGCCCCAGCATTTT. Combining the CDR3 with reference TRBV19 and TRBJ1-5 gives the whole variable domain DGGITQSPKYLFRKEGQNVTLSCEQNLNHDAMYWYRQDPGQGLRLIYYSQIVNDFQKGDIAEGYSVSREKKESFPLTVTSAQKNPTAFYLCASSIDQRPGGNQPQHFGDGTRLSIL.

This chain uses TRBV30 with TRBJ2-2; D not resolved. The ends were cut back, 7 bases at V and 5 bases at J, with 5 bases in the middle. Germline V gene data show CDR1 as GTSNPN and CDR2 as SVGIG (reference sequence). The CDR3 length is 10 residues. The CDR3 region has the DNA TGTGCCTACGAGACCGGGGAGCTGTTTTTT. The encoded protein is CAYETGELFF.

The V gene is TRBV11-2, the J gene TRBJ1-1, with D unclear. CDR1 is SGHAT, CDR2 FQNNGV, per germline. This CDR3 region has 12 residues. Trimming removed 5 bases at V and 0 bases at J, with 4 bases between. CDR3 nucleotides: TGTGCCAGCAGCCCGATGAACACTGAAGCTTTCTTT. As protein: CASSPMNTEAFF.

V and J are TRBV30 and TRBJ2-7; TRBD1 is a possible D gene (5 bases). The V and J ends lost 4 bases and 2 bases respectively, with 9 bases between them. The CDR3 is made up of 12 amino acids. Germline V CDR1 and CDR2: GTSNPN, SVGIG (reference sequence). Here the CDR3 reads CAWNEGAYEQYF. The CDR3 DNA sequence: TGTGCCTGGAATGAAGGGGCCTACGAGCAGTACTTC. Together with reference TRBV30 and TRBJ2-7, the CDR3 gives the full variable domain: SQTIHQWPATLVQPVGSPLSLECTVEGTSNPNLYWYRQAAGRGLQLLFYSVGIGQISSEVPQNLSASRPQDRQFILSSKKLLLSDSGFYLCAWNEGAYEQYFGPGTRLTVT.